This T cell receptor beta chain was found in a study of Graves' ophthalmopathy and Graves' hyperthyroidism. General study points: Most clonotypes expanded in thyroid above 0.001 frequency were present in blood too.

Amplification targeted the TCR beta CDR3 regions, with RNA transcripts as the source material. Investigators did first-round RT-PCR with HTBI primers, then second-round multiplex PCR. One entry per CDR3 protein, called by TCRdb with MiXCR from the multiplex PCR reads. This table holds about 700,000 distinct CDR3 sequences, around 40% found once. Certain patients, namely those with other autoimmune diseases, uncontrolled infections, pregnancy or lactation, were excluded. Establishment of the diagnosis relied upon clinical symptoms, serum thyroxine, TRAb, thyroid ultrasound and orbital computed tomography. The PBMCs were taken from over 9.5 ml of fresh peripheral blood. This clonotype has at least ten counts. The antigen is unknown. The CDR3 is 13 amino acids. V was pared by 2 bases and J by 3 bases, with 7 bases between. Germline values: CDR1 LNHNV, CDR2 YYDKDF (reference sequence).

The V and J genes are TRBV15 and TRBJ1-1; D unresolved. The sequenced sample was peripheral blood. The clonotype comes from an adult man with Graves' ophthalmopathy. For the CDR3, the DNA is TGTGCCACCAGCAGACTTATGGACACTGAAGCTTTCTTT. It specifies CATSRLMDTEAFF. The full variable domain, its missing parts supplied by reference TRBV15 and TRBJ1-1, is DAMVIQNPRYQVTQFGKPVTLSCSQTLNHNVMYWYQQKSSQAPKLLFHYYDKDFNNEADTPDNFQSRRPNTSFCFLDIRSPGLGDTAMYLCATSRLMDTEAFFGQGTRLTVV.